Sequencing of this TCR beta chain was carried out in a study of blood T cell repertoires in COVID-19. Study-level information: T cells, B-cell-depleted T cells, or PBMCs provided the cDNA or gDNA that served as material.

In terms of age and location, participants ranged from roughly 18 to 90 years and lived in approximately 24 US areas. Cohort 3 recovery required two negative PCRs, clearance, or symptom resolution. Authors' analysis steps: Amplification of reference gene primers provided the estimated nucleated cell counts. The repertoire was sequenced with immunoSEQ multiplex PCR; TCRdb's copy has only in-frame clones and lacks some. V, J and clone size were drawn from that table, and D and trimming were deduced from the DNA. The data show 200,000 to 300,000 clones, roughly 91% seen once. The length of the CDR3 is 17 residues. J lost 4 bases, V lost 2 bases, and 10 bases had no gene match. CDR1 MDHEN and CDR2 SYDVKM come from the germline V gene.

V gene TRBV28 combines with J gene TRBJ1-5; TRBD1 matches at 8 bases. The sequence came from a woman aged 25 to 39 who had recovered from COVID-19. Specimen: PBMCs or T cells enriched from blood (not recorded which). CDR3: CASSLGLTGVRNQPQHF. CDR3 DNA sequence: TGTGCCAGCAGTTTAGGTCTGACAGGGGTTAGGAATCAGCCCCAGCATTTT.